The rows below give T cell receptor beta chains drawn from one sample of a study of OX40 agonist ivuxolimab in advanced cancers. Only in-frame clones appear in the TCRdb table, and some are missing; sequencing was by immunoSEQ multiplex PCR. The sample yields about 31,000 clones, around 87% seen once. The sample consisted of CD4+ or CD8+ T cells sorted from blood, taken in a trial of the OX40 agonist ivuxolimab. Every receptor here comes from an adult with an advanced solid tumor such as melanoma, head and neck, liver or kidney cancer. The CDR3 runs from the conserved cysteine through the conserved F or W. A D gene is named only where the DNA matches it firmly. A clone size is listed for some rows: how often the clone was seen (once, few, many), or a class if it is expanded.

J	size	V	D	CDR3	DNA
TRBJ2-5	NA	TRBV19	TRBD2	CASSETSGRETQYF	TGTGCCAGTAGTGAGACTAGCGGGAGGGAGACCCAGTACTTC
TRBJ1-5	NA	TRBV11-2	NA	CASSQGRGREQPQHF	TGTGCCAGCAGCCAGGGGAGGGGTAGGGAGCAGCCCCAGCATTTT
TRBJ2-7	NA	TRBV10-3	NA	CAITGHQGSYEQYF	TGTGCCATCACGGGACACCAGGGATCCTACGAGCAGTACTTC
TRBJ2-1	NA	TRBV5-1	TRBD2	CASSSLAGGNEQFF	TGCGCCAGCAGCTCCCTAGCGGGAGGCAATGAGCAGTTCTTC
TRBJ2-1	NA	TRBV28	NA	CASSLVLRSEQFF	TGTGCCAGCAGTTTGGTTCTTCGTAGTGAGCAGTTCTTC
TRBJ2-7	NA	TRBV7-2	NA	CASSEQGYYEQYF	TGTGCCAGCAGCGAACAGGGATACTACGAGCAGTACTTC
TRBJ1-2	NA	TRBV21-1	NA	CASSNLWTQKSDYGYTF	TGTGCCAGCAGCAACCTCTGGACCCAAAAGAGCGACTATGGCTACACCTTC
TRBJ1-2	NA	TRBV29-1	NA	CSGLTGGQDYGYTF	TGCAGCGGGCTGACAGGAGGGCAGGACTATGGCTACACCTTC
TRBJ1-2	NA	TRBV7-9	NA	CASSSNEGVKSGYTF	TGTGCCAGCAGCTCCAATGAAGGGGTGAAGAGTGGCTACACCTTC
TRBJ2-7	NA	TRBV19	TRBD2	CASSLRTSTSYEQYF	TGTGCCAGTAGTCTCCGGACTAGCACCTCCTACGAGCAGTACTTC
TRBJ2-2	once	TRBV5-1	NA	CASSFITQGGGELFF	TGCGCCAGCAGCTTTATCACACAGGGAGGCGGGGAGCTGTTTTTT
TRBJ1-4	NA	TRBV28	NA	CASKIQGNEKLFF	TGTGCCAGCAAAATACAGGGAAATGAAAAACTGTTTTTT
TRBJ1-2	NA	TRBV5-4	NA	CASSLFGVFYGYTF	TGTGCCAGCAGCTTGTTTGGTGTATTCTATGGCTACACCTTC
TRBJ1-1	NA	TRBV18	NA	CASSPPSGMNTEAFF	TGTGCCAGCTCACCACCCTCAGGGATGAACACTGAAGCTTTCTTT
TRBJ1-4	once	TRBV19	NA	CASSISPAGANEKLFF	TGTGCCAGTAGTATATCGCCAGCAGGGGCTAATGAAAAACTGTTTTTT
TRBJ2-2	once	TRBV14	NA	CASSQRWTGELFF	TGTGCCAGCAGCCAACGGTGGACCGGGGAGCTGTTTTTT